This record concerns one TCR beta chain sequence. No antigen is known for it. This may be a read error: a much more frequent sequence differs by one nucleotide. This CDR3 is built from 14 residues. Germline V CDR1 and CDR2: SGHTA, FQGNSA. The data derive from a study of read filtering for tumor transcriptome and immune sequencing. The library was built from roughly 400 ng RNA with molecular barcoded adaptors for alpha/delta and beta/gamma chains. TCRdb re-derived calls from the reads in MiXCR, one entry per CDR3 protein. This sample carries approximately 59,000 distinct CDR3 sequences, approximately 13% of them seen once, and the ten largest clones take 16%. Overall study findings and caveats: Without single-read clonotypes, shared clonotype proportions correlated more between IR-seq and RNA-seq.

This chain uses TRBV7-2 with TRBJ2-5, with a weak D call TRBD2 (7 bases). This TCR came from a donor at least 40 years old with multiple myeloma. Sequencing input: a population of CD138-negative cells sorted from bone marrow. The CDR3: CASSLAGAGEAQYF. For the CDR3, the DNA is TGTGCCAGCAGCTTAGCGGGGGCGGGAGAGGCCCAGTACTTC.